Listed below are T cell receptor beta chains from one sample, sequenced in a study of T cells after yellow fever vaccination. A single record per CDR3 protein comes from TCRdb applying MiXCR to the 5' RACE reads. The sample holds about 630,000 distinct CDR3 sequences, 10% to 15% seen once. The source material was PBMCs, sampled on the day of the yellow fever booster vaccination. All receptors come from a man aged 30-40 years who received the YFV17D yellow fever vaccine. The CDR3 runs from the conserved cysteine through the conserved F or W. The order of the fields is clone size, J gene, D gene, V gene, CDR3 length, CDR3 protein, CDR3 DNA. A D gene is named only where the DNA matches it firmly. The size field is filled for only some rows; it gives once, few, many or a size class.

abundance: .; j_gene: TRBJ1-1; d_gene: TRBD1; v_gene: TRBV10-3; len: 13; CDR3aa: CAIKTGEGSSAFF; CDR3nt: TGTGCCATCAAGACAGGGGAGGGCTCGTCCGCTTTCTTT
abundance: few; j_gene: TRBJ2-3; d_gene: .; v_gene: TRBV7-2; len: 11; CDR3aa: CASSPQNTQYF; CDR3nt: TGTGCCAGCAGCCCTCAGAATACGCAGTATTTT
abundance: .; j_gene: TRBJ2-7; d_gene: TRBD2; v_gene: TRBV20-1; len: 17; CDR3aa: CSARTSGRAGSSYEQYF; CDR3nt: TGCAGTGCTAGGACTAGCGGGAGGGCCGGGAGCTCCTACGAGCAGTACTTC
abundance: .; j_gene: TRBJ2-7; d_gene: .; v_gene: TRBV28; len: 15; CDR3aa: CASSRPAGFSYEQYF; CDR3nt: TGTGCCAGCAGCCGCCCCGCGGGCTTTTCCTACGAGCAGTACTTC
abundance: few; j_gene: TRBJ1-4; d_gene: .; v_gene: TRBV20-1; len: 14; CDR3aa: CSAKRQVLNEKLFF; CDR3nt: TGCAGTGCCAAACGACAGGTTCTAAATGAAAAACTGTTTTTT
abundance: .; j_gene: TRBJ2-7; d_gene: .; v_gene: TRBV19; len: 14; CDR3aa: CASSSRTVSYEQYF; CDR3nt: TGTGCCAGTAGTTCGCGGACGGTCTCCTACGAGCAGTACTTC
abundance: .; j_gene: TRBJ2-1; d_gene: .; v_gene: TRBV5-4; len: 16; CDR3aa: CASSYAGTPNPNEQFF; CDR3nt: TGTGCCAGCAGCTATGCCGGGACTCCCAATCCCAATGAGCAGTTCTTC
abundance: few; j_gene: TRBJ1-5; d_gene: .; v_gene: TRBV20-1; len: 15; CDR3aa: CSARAERGLNQPQHF; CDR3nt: TGCAGTGCTAGAGCGGAGAGGGGACTAAATCAGCCCCAGCATTTT
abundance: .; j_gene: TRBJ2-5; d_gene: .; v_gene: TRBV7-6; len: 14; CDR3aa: CASSLSSIRETQYF; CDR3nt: TGTGCCAGCAGCTTATCGTCGATTCGGGAGACCCAGTACTTC
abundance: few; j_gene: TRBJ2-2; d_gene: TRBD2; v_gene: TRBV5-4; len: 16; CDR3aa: CASSLVGGSLAGELFF; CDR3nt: TGTGCCAGCAGCTTGGTCGGCGGGAGTCTGGCCGGGGAGCTGTTTTTT
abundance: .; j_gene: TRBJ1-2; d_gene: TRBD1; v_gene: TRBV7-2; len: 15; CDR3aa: CASSLSSGGAGGYTF; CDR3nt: TGTGCCAGCAGCTTAAGTTCAGGGGGCGCAGGTGGCTACACCTTC
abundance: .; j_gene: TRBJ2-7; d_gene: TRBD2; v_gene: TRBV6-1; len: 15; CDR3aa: CASSPGTSYSYEQYF; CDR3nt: TGTGCCAGCAGCCCCGGGACTAGTTATTCGTACGAGCAGTACTTC
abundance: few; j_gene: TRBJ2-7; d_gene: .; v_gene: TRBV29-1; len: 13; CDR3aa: CSVVVAGVWEQYF; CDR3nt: TGCAGCGTGGTAGTGGCAGGGGTATGGGAGCAGTACTTC
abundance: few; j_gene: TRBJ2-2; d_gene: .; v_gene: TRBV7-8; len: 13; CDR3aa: CASSRSGRGELFF; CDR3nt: TGTGCCAGCAGCCGTAGTGGTCGGGGGGAGCTGTTTTTT
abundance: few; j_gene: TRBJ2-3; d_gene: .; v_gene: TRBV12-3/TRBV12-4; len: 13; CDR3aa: CASSPLRTDTQYF; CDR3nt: TGTGCCAGCAGTCCCCTCCGTACAGATACGCAGTATTTT
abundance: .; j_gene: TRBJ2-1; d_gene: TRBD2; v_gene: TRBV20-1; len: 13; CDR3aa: CSAWPLADNEQFF; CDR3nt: TGCAGTGCTTGGCCCCTAGCGGACAATGAGCAGTTCTTC
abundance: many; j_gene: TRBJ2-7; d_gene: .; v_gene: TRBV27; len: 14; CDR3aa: CASSPPGGSYEQYF; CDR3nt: TGTGCCAGCAGTCCCCCGGGCGGCTCCTACGAGCAGTACTTC
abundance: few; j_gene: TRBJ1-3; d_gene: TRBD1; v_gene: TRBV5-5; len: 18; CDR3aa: CASSSGGTGLSAGNTIYF; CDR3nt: TGTGCCAGCAGCTCGGGCGGGACAGGGTTGAGCGCTGGAAACACCATATATTTT
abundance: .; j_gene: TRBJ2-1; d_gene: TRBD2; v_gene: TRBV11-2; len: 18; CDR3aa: CASSLGGSGRRSYNEQFF; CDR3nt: TGTGCCAGCAGCTTAGGGGGTAGCGGGAGGAGGTCCTACAATGAGCAGTTCTTC
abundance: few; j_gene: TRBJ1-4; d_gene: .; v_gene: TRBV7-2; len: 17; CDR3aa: CASSRVGRGSTNEKLFF; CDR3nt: TGTGCCAGCAGCCGTGTCGGCAGGGGTTCAACTAATGAAAAACTGTTTTTT
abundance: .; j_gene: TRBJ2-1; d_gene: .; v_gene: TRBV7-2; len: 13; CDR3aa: CASSLVVYNEQFF; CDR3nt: TGTGCCAGCAGCTTAGTCGTATACAATGAGCAGTTCTTC
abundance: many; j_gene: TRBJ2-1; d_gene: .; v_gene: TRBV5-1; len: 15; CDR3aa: CASSLGLTSYNEQFF; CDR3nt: TGCGCCAGCAGCTTGGGGCTCACCTCCTACAATGAGCAGTTCTTC
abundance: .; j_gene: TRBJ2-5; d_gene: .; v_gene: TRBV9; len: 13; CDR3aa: CASSAGDQETQYF; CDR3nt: TGTGCCAGCAGCGCTGGGGACCAAGAGACCCAGTACTTC
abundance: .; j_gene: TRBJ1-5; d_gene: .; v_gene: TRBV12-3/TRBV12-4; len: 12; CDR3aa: CASSLGEQPQHF; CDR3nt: TGTGCCAGCAGTTTAGGTGAACAGCCCCAGCATTTT
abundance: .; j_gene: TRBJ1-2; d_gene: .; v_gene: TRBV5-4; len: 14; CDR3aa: CASSLGVQGRGYTF; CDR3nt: TGTGCCAGCAGCTTGGGAGTTCAGGGGCGCGGCTACACCTTC
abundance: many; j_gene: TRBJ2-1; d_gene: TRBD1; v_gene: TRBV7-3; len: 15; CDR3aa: CASSLFGTGGDVQFF; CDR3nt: TGTGCCAGCAGCTTATTCGGGACAGGGGGGGATGTGCAGTTCTTC
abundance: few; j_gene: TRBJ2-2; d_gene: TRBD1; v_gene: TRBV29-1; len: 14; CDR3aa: CSVPTGGIDGELFF; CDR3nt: TGCAGCGTACCCACAGGGGGAATAGACGGGGAGCTGTTTTTT
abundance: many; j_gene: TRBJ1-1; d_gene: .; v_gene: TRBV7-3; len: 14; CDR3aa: CASSQGQLNTEAFF; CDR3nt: TGTGCCAGCAGCCAAGGACAGTTGAACACTGAAGCTTTCTTT
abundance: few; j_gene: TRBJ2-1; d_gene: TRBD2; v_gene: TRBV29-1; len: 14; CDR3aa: CSHAASGIGNEQFF; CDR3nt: TGCAGCCATGCGGCTAGCGGGATTGGCAATGAGCAGTTCTTC
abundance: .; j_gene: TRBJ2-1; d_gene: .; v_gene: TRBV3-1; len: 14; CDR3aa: CASSQLRGYNEQFF; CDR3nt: TGTGCCAGCAGCCAGTTGCGAGGTTACAATGAGCAGTTCTTC
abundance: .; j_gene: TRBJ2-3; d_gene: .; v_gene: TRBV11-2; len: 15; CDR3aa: CASSFGFERANTQYF; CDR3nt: TGTGCCAGCAGCTTCGGGTTCGAGCGGGCGAATACGCAGTATTTT
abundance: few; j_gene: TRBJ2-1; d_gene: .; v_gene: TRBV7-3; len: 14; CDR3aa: CASSPDSTYNEQFF; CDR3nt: TGTGCCAGCAGCCCCGACAGCACCTACAATGAGCAGTTCTTC
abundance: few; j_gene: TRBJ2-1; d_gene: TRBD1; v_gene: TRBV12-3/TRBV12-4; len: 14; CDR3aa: CASSTGGRDNEQFF; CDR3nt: TGTGCCAGCAGCACAGGGGGCCGGGACAATGAGCAGTTCTTC
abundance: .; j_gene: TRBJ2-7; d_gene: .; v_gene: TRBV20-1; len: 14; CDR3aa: CSARDRTISYEQYF; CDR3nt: TGCAGTGCTAGAGATCGGACGATCTCCTACGAGCAGTACTTC
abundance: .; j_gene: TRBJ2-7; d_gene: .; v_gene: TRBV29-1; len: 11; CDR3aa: CSVENGGEQYF; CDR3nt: TGCAGCGTTGAAAACGGGGGCGAGCAGTACTTC
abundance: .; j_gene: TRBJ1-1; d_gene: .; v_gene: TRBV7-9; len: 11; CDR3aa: CASSLITEAFF; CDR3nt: TGTGCCAGCAGCTTAATAACTGAAGCTTTCTTT
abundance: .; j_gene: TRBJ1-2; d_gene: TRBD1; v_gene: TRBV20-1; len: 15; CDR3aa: CSAKTEGGSSYGYTF; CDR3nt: TGCAGTGCCAAGACTGAAGGGGGCTCTAGTTATGGCTACACCTTC
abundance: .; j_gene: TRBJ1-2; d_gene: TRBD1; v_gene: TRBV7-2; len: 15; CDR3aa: CASSSWGQGALGYTF; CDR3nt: TGTGCCAGCAGCTCATGGGGACAGGGGGCGTTAGGCTACACCTTC
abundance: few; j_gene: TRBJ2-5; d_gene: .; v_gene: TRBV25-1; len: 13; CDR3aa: CASRDGPQETQYF; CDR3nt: TGTGCCAGCCGGGACGGACCGCAAGAGACCCAGTACTTC
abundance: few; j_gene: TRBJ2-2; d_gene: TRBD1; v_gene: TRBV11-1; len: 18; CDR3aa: CASSLGKRTGVTTGELFF; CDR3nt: TGTGCCAGCAGCTTAGGGAAGAGGACAGGGGTTACCACCGGGGAGCTGTTTTTT
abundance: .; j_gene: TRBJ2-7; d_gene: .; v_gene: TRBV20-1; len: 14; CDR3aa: CSARGLRAGVEQYF; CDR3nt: TGCAGTGCTAGGGGGCTGCGGGCCGGGGTCGAGCAGTACTTC
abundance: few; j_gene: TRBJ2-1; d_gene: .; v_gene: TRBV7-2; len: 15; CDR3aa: CASSSDGGGWNEQFF; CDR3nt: TGTGCCAGCAGCTCTGATGGGGGGGGCTGGAATGAGCAGTTCTTC
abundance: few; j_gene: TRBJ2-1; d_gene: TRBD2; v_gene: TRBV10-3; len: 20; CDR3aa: CAIRDPGLAGERGSYNEQFF; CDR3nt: TGTGCCATCAGGGACCCGGGACTAGCGGGAGAAAGGGGCTCCTACAATGAGCAGTTCTTC
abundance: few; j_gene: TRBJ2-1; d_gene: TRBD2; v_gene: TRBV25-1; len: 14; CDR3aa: CASSKLAGSGEQFF; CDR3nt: TGTGCCAGCAGTAAACTAGCGGGATCAGGAGAGCAGTTCTTC
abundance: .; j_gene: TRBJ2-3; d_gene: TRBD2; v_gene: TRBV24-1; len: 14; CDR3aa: CATSVGSGRDTQYF; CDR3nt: TGTGCCACCAGTGTTGGTAGCGGGAGAGATACGCAGTATTTT
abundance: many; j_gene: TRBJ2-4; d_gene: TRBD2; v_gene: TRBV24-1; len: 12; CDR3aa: CATASGSDIQYF; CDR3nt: TGTGCCACCGCTAGCGGGAGTGACATTCAGTACTTC
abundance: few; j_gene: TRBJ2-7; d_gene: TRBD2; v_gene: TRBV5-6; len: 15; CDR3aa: CASSPGAGDTYEQYF; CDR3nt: TGTGCCAGCAGCCCTGGAGCGGGAGACACCTACGAGCAGTACTTC
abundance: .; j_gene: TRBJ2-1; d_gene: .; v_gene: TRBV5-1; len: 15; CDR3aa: CASTQGGSSYNEQFF; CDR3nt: TGCGCCAGCACTCAAGGGGGGAGCTCCTACAATGAGCAGTTCTTC
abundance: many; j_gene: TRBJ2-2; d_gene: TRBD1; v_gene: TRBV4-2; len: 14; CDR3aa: CASIGTGGTGELFF; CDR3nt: TGTGCCAGCATCGGGACAGGGGGCACCGGGGAGCTGTTTTTT
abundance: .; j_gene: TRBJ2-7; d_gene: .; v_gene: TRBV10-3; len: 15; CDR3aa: CAVGKWRDSTYEQYF; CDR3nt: TGTGCCGTAGGGAAGTGGAGGGACTCGACCTACGAGCAGTACTTC
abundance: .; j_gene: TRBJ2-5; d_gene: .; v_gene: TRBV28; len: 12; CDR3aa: CASSSAKETQYF; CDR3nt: TGTGCCAGCAGTTCCGCGAAGGAGACCCAGTACTTC
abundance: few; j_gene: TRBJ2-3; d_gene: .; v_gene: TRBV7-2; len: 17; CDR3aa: CASLEGRVAGSTDTQYF; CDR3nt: TGTGCCAGTCTTGAAGGCCGGGTTGCGGGATCCACAGATACGCAGTATTTT
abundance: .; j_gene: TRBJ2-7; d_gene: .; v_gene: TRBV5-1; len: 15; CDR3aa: CASSLVGGDRYEQYF; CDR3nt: TGCGCCAGCAGCTTGGTCGGGGGTGACCGCTACGAGCAGTACTTC
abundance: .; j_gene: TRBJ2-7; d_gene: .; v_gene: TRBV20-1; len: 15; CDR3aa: CSASSWGRETGEQYF; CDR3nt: TGCAGTGCTAGTTCTTGGGGGCGGGAGACGGGTGAGCAGTACTTC